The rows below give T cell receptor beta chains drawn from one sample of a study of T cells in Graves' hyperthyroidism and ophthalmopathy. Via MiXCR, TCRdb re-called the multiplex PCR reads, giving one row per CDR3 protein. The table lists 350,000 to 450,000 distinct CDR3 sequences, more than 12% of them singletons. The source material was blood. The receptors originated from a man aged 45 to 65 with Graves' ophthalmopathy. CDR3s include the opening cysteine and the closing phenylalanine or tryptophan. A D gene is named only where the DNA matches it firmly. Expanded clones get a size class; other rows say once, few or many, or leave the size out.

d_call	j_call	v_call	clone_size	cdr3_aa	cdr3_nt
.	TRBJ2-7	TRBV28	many	CASRVTSGGTASSYEQYF	TGTGCCAGCAGAGTCACCTCTGGAGGGACTGCGAGCTCCTACGAGCAGTACTTC
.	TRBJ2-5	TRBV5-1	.	CASSSGLTAGQKTQYF	TGCGCCAGCAGCTCGGGACTGACCGCCGGCCAAAAGACCCAGTACTTC
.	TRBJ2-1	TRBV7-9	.	CATSHSARSYNEQFF	TGTGCCACCAGCCACTCTGCCCGCTCCTACAATGAGCAGTTCTTC
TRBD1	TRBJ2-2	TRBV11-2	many	CASSLFPGQGVNTGELFF	TGTGCCAGCAGCTTGTTTCCGGGACAGGGGGTAAACACCGGGGAGCTGTTTTTT
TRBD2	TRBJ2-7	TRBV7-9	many	CASSLRTSGSYEQYF	TGTGCCAGCAGCTTACGGACTAGCGGCTCCTACGAGCAGTACTTC
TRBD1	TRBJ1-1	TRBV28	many	CASSFPVTGGARPNPEAFF	TGTGCCAGCAGTTTTCCCGTAACAGGGGGCGCGAGGCCTAACCCCGAAGCTTTCTTT
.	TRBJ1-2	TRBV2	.	CASSPDTWDGYTF	TGTGCCAGCAGTCCCGACACCTGGGACGGCTACACCTTC
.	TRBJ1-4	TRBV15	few	CATSSYLGLNNEKLFF	TGTGCCACCAGCAGCTACCTGGGACTTAATAATGAAAAACTGTTTTTT
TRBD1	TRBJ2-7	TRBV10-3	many	CAISAGTVVPEQYF	TGTGCCATCAGCGCCGGGACAGTGGTTCCCGAGCAGTACTTC
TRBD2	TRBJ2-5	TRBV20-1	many	CSALGLAMETQYF	TGCAGTGCCCTGGGACTAGCGATGGAGACCCAGTACTTC
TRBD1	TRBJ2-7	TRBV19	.	CASSPVGQGYEQYF	TGTGCCAGTAGCCCCGTGGGACAGGGCTACGAGCAGTACTTC
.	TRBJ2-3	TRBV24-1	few	CATSDKGFSDTQYF	TGTGCCACCAGTGATAAGGGGTTCTCAGATACGCAGTATTTT
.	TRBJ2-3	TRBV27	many	CATNPTGSTDTQYF	TGTGCCACCAATCCAACAGGGAGCACAGATACGCAGTATTTT
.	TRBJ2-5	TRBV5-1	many	CASSSRQAGETQYF	TGCGCCAGCAGCTCCCGGCAGGCGGGCGAGACCCAGTACTTC
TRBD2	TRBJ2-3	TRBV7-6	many	CASSPAAGGPGDTQYF	TGTGCCAGCAGCCCAGCGGCGGGAGGGCCTGGAGATACGCAGTATTTT
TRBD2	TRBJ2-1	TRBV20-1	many	CSETALAGAFSEQFF	TGCAGCGAAACCGCCTTAGCGGGAGCGTTTAGTGAGCAGTTCTTC
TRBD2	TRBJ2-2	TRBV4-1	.	CASSQDGAGANTGELFF	TGCGCCAGCAGCCAAGATGGAGCGGGGGCGAACACCGGGGAGCTGTTTTTT
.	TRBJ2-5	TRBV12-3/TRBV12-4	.	CASSSRDGKEETRYF	TGTGCCAGCAGTTCCCGGGACGGCAAAGAAGAGACCCGGTACTTC
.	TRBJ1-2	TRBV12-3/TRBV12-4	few	CASSLAASLGGRYGYTF	TGTGCCAGCAGTCTAGCTGCGTCCCTCGGCGGGCGCTATGGCTACACCTTC
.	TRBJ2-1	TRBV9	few	CASSSVAVSYNEQFF	TGTGCCAGCAGCTCCGTGGCGGTCTCCTACAATGAGCAGTTCTTC
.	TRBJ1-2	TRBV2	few	CASSEGGTPNYGYTF	TGTGCCAGCAGTGAAGGGGGGACACCTAACTATGGCTACACCTTC
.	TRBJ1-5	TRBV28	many	CASKGSGNQPQHF	TGTGCCAGCAAGGGTAGCGGCAATCAGCCCCAGCATTTT
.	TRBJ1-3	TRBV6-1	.	CASRGGNTIYF	TGTGCCAGCAGGGGAGGGAACACCATATATTTT
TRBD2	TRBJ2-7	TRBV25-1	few	CASEGTSGTEWFYEQYF	TGTGCCAGTGAGGGGACTAGCGGGACCGAGTGGTTCTACGAGCAGTACTTC
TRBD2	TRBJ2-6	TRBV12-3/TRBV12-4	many	CASNLAGGNSGANVLTF	TGTGCCAGCAACTTAGCGGGAGGGAACTCTGGGGCCAACGTCCTGACTTTC
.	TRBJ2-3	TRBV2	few	CASSLKIADTQYF	TGTGCCAGCAGTTTAAAGATCGCAGATACGCAGTATTTT
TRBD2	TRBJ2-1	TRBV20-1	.	CSARDFREGSYNEQFF	TGCAGTGCTAGAGATTTCCGGGAGGGTAGCTACAATGAGCAGTTCTTC
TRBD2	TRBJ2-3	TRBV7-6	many	CASSLATGTSGRAPDTQYF	TGTGCCAGCAGCTTAGCGACGGGGACTAGCGGGAGGGCACCAGATACGCAGTATTTT
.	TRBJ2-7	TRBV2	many	CASRDRRTYEQYF	TGTGCCAGCAGGGACAGACGAACCTACGAGCAGTACTTC
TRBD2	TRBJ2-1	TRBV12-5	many	CASGFGTSESDEQFF	TGTGCTAGTGGTTTTGGGACTAGCGAATCCGATGAGCAGTTCTTC
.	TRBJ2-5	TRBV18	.	CASSRFAGRETQYF	TGTGCCAGCTCACGGTTCGCAGGGAGAGAGACCCAGTACTTC
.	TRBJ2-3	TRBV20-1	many	CSASDPRGSDTQYF	TGCAGTGCTAGTGATCCCAGGGGTTCAGATACGCAGTATTTT
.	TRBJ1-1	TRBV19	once	CASTNRARGKNTEAFF	TGTGCCAGTACTAACCGTGCAAGGGGGAAGAACACTGAAGCTTTCTTT
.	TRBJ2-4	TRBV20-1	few	CSASPDSPIQYF	TGCAGTGCTTCTCCGGACAGCCCCATTCAGTACTTC
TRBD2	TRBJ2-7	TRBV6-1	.	CASRKRGSFYEQYF	TGTGCCAGCAGAAAACGCGGGAGTTTCTACGAGCAGTACTTC
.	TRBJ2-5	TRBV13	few	CASSARLPLAGETQYF	TGTGCCAGCAGCGCGAGATTACCTCTCGCGGGAGAGACCCAGTACTTC
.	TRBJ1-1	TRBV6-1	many	CASLAGMNTEAFF	TGTGCCAGCCTCGCCGGGATGAACACTGAAGCTTTCTTT
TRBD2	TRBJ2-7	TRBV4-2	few	CASSQEGTSGSAHEQYF	TGTGCCAGCAGCCAAGAGGGGACTAGCGGGAGCGCCCACGAGCAGTACTTC
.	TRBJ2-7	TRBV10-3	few	CAISESTSSYEQYF	TGTGCCATCAGTGAGTCGACTAGTTCCTACGAGCAGTACTTC
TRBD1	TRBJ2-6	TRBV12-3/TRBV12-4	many	CASSPGTGRVGANVLTF	TGTGCCAGCAGTCCCGGGACAGGAAGGGTTGGGGCCAACGTCCTGACTTTC